Sequencing of this T cell receptor beta chain was carried out in a study of control samples from healthy donors and cancer patients. Measured with immunoSEQ multiplex PCR; TCRdb has only the in-frame clones, and not every one. The repertoire includes some 200,000 clones, about 93% of them detected once, and approximately 1.6% sits in the top ten. The sequencing input was blood. This receptor was taken from a man aged 50-59 years in good health.

As DNA, the CDR3 is TGTGCCAGCACCTCTACGGAGGGTTTGAATTCACCCCTCCACTTT. It specifies CASTSTEGLNSPLHF. The rearrangement uses TRBV6-6 and TRBJ1-6; no clear D gene. The germline gives CDR1 MNHNY, CDR2 SVGAGI (reference sequence). This CDR3 region has 15 residues. V was pared by 7 bases and J by 7 bases, with 17 bases between.